This TCR beta chain was recovered during a study of CD8+ T cells in alopecia areata. Study-wide context: Treated patients were given oral tofacitinib, which was dosed at 5 to 10 mg twice daily.

Reverse transcribed after extraction, RNA yielded cDNA as the sequencing template. Sequencing used immunoSEQ multiplex PCR; TCRdb keeps in-frame clones, though not all of them. The sample consists of 110,000 to 150,000 clones, around 49% of them appearing once. V dropped 6 bases and J dropped 4 bases, with 10 bases sitting between them. Germline loops: CDR1 SQVTM, CDR2 ANQGSEA. The CDR3 consists of 12 residues. Peripheral blood and lesional scalp punch biopsies were taken from alopecia areata patients. Sequencing used CD4+ T cells sorted from blood, obtained at week 0. The rearrangement joins TRBV29-1 to TRBJ2-4; D is possibly TRBD1 (5 bases). This TCR was recovered from a human donor with alopecia areata. The CDR3 region is CSVRQSKNIQYF. The CDR3 region has the DNA TGCAGCGTGCGACAGAGTAAAAACATTCAGTACTTC.